This T cell receptor beta chain was sequenced in a study of T cells in Graves' hyperthyroidism and ophthalmopathy. Study-wide background: Staff took peripheral blood when the initial diagnosis was made, before any treatment began.

CDR3 length equals 15 residues. The V and J ends lost 4 bases and 0 bases respectively, with 13 bases between them. Germline values: CDR1 SGHKS, CDR2 YYEKEE (reference sequence). Amplification yielded TCR beta CDR3 regions, with RNA transcripts as the source. A first-round RT-PCR of the TCR CDR3 used the HTBI primer set. TCRdb independently ran MiXCR on the multiplex PCR reads; one entry per CDR3 protein. Of 300,000 to 400,000 distinct CDR3 sequences listed, 15% to 20% are singletons. General study results and limits: Ophthalmopathy onset followed model prediction by a median about six months.

Newly diagnosed hyperthyroidism, duration under 2 months, in patients aged 18 to 65. Exclusion of patients followed from uncontrolled infection, other autoimmune disease, pregnancy or lactation. This clonotype was picked up many times. The antigen is undetermined. This TCR derives from a woman aged 50 to 65 with Graves' hyperthyroidism. Source material: blood. The chain carries TRBV5-5 and TRBJ1-1; the D is unclear. CDR3 amino acids: CASSPDGRVNTEAFF. CDR3 nucleotides: TGTGCCAGCAGCCCCGACGGGCGAGTGAACACTGAAGCTTTCTTT.